These 28 T cell receptor beta chains originate from one sample sequenced in a study of cytotoxic CD8 clonotypes in ibrutinib-treated CLL. Some clones are missing from TCRdb's copy, which holds only in-frame ones; the method was immunoSEQ multiplex PCR. The repertoire holds just over 200,000 clones, with roughly 65% as singletons. This material consisted of PBMCs, taken after 12 months of ibrutinib treatment. The receptors stem from a human donor with chronic lymphocytic leukemia.

The chain is built from TRBV13 and TRBJ1-1; no reliable D call. The CDR3 runs to 13 residues. Germline CDR1 PRHDT, CDR2 FYEKMQ (reference sequence). V lost 4 bases and J lost 0, with 6 bases in between. As DNA, the CDR3 is TGTGCCAGCAGCTCGCCGATGAACACTGAAGCTTTCTTT. It codes for CASSSPMNTEAFF. Variable domain in full (rest from reference TRBV13 and TRBJ1-1): AAGVIQSPRHLIKEKRETATLKCYPIPRHDTVYWYQQGPGQDPQFLISFYEKMQSDKGSIPDRFSAQQFSDYHSELNMSSLELGDSALYFCASSSPMNTEAFFGQGTRLTVV.

The chain is built from TRBV6-4 and TRBJ2-3; D may match TRBD1 or TRBD2 (6 bases each). The CDR3 totals 14 residues. The V gene lost 8 bases and the J gene lost 4 bases, with 16 bases spanning the gap. Germline loops: CDR1 MRHNA, CDR2 SNTAGT. Here the CDR3 DNA reads TGTGCCAGCCGCGGGACATCCCGCGCAGATACGCAGTATTTT. It specifies CASRGTSRADTQYF.

This clone occurred once. The V gene is TRBV28, the J gene TRBJ1-5; the match to TRBD1 covers 7 bases. J lost 6 bases, V lost 8 bases, and 19 bases had no gene match. The length of the CDR3 is 17 residues. Per the germline V gene, CDR1 is MDHEN and CDR2 is SYDVKM. DNA of the CDR3: TGTGCCAGCCGATTTCCCTTCAAACAGGGGAATATTCAGCCCCAGCATTTT. Translated, it gives CASRFPFKQGNIQPQHF.

This sequence joins TRBV18 and TRBJ1-5; D is ambiguous. There are 16 residues in the CDR3. Germline V gene data show CDR1 as KGHSH and CDR2 as LQKENI. Between the trimmed V and J ends, which lost 1 base and 2 bases, there was a span of 12 bases. CDR3 DNA: TGTGCCAGCTCACCACTCGAGGGATCGGGCAATCAGCCCCAGCATTTT. This encodes CASSPLEGSGNQPQHF.

The V and J genes are TRBV7-9 and TRBJ1-2; the D is unclear. CDR1 SEHNR and CDR2 FQNEAQ come from the germline V gene (reference sequence). Deletions cut 4 bases from V and 1 base from J, with 7 bases between. This CDR3 comprises 13 residues. The CDR3, as DNA: TGTGCCAGCAGCTCGGGAAATAACTATGGCTACACCTTC. It is translated as CASSSGNNYGYTF.

The rearrangement joins TRBV7-8 to TRBJ2-5; 7 bases map to TRBD2. The V segment lost 2 bases and the J segment 2 bases; nucleotides outside the gene matches: 5. The germline CDR1 and CDR2 sequences are SGHVS and FQNEAQ. The CDR3 is 15 amino acids. Here the CDR3 reads CASSLMLAAQETQYF. The CDR3 nucleotides read TGTGCCAGCAGCTTAATGCTAGCGGCTCAAGAGACCCAGTACTTC.

This clone has only a few counts. The chain recombines TRBV10-2 with TRBJ1-3, with D uncertain. Trimming took 7 bases from V and 0 from J, leaving 10 bases between them. This CDR3 is built from 14 residues. The germline CDR1 and CDR2 sequences are WSHSY and SAAADI. The CDR3 DNA sequence: TGCGCCAGCACCCTGGGGAGCTCTGGAAACACCATATATTTT. Amino acid sequence: CASTLGSSGNTIYF.

This clone came up once. The DNA for the CDR3 is TGTGCCTGGACTGACCCAACTAATGAAAAACTGTTTTTT. Its protein is CAWTDPTNEKLFF. V is TRBV30 and J is TRBJ1-4, with no clear D. Germline V gene sequence: CDR1 GTSNPN, CDR2 SVGIG (reference sequence). The V gene lost 4 bases and the J gene lost 0 bases, with 6 bases spanning the gap. The CDR3 has 13 residues. Looking up the rest from reference TRBV30 and TRBJ1-4 gives the full variable domain: SQTIHQWPATLVQPVGSPLSLECTVEGTSNPNLYWYRQAAGRGLQLLFYSVGIGQISSEVPQNLSASRPQDRQFILSSKKLLLSDSGFYLCAWTDPTNEKLFFGSGTQLSVL.

CDR3 in amino acids: CASSPRADSNYGYTF. The CDR3 coding sequence is TGTGCCAGCAGTCCGAGGGCCGATTCTAACTATGGCTACACCTTC. V gene TRBV6-5 combines with J gene TRBJ1-2; no reliable D call. This CDR3 has 15 residues. Germline CDR1 reads MNHEY; CDR2 reads SVGAGI. V lost 5 bases to trimming and J lost 0 bases, with 13 bases between them.

This clone has just one count. The same CDR3 also results from other DNA sequences found in this sample. The chain is built from TRBV9 and TRBJ2-7; 9 bases agree with TRBD2. With V trimmed by 0 bases and J by 0 bases, 4 bases remained unmatched. Germline V gives CDR1 SGDLS, CDR2 YYNGEE. There are 16 residues in the CDR3. The CDR3 reads CASSVGGSGSSYEQYF. In nucleotides, the CDR3 is TGTGCCAGCAGCGTAGGAGGTAGCGGGAGCTCCTACGAGCAGTACTTC.

The V call is TRBV10-3, the J call TRBJ2-3; TRBD1 aligns across 8 bases. V trimming: 6 bases; J trimming: 4 bases; junction bases outside the gene matches: 6. The CDR3 has 14 residues. CDR1 and CDR2 from the germline V gene are ENHRY and SYGVKD. The CDR3 region has the DNA TGTGCCATCAGCGCCGGACAGGGCGCAGATACGCAGTATTTT. It yields the protein CAISAGQGADTQYF.

The V and J genes are TRBV29-1 and TRBJ1-2; a weak D match, TRBD1 (6 bases). The CDR3 has 14 amino acids. Per the germline V gene, CDR1 is SQVTM and CDR2 is ANQGSEA. The CDR3 DNA sequence: TGCAGTAGTAAATCGTTGGGGGGGGCCGATGGCTACACCTTC. Translating it yields CSSKSLGGADGYTF.

The V gene is TRBV2, the J gene TRBJ1-5; D gene uncertain. Per the germline V gene, CDR1 is SNHLY and CDR2 is FYNNEI. This CDR3 contains 15 residues. The V end was cut by 6 bases, the J end by 0 bases, with 12 bases between. The CDR3 nucleotides are TGTGCCAGCAGAGGTGGGCTTTATAGCAATCAGCCCCAGCATTTT. It is translated as CASRGGLYSNQPQHF.

The chain links TRBV11-2 to TRBJ2-1; D not resolved. Germline V gene sequence: CDR1 SGHAT, CDR2 FQNNGV. The V and J ends lost 2 bases and 10 bases respectively, with 24 bases between them. This CDR3 region has 17 residues. In DNA form, the CDR3 reads TGTGCCAGCAGCTTATTATTCTTAGGCGGTTTTAAGAGAGAGCAGTTCTTC. Its translation: CASSLLFLGGFKREQFF.

In DNA, the CDR3 is TGTGCCAGCTCACCATTGACAGGGGCCGACAATCAGCCCCAGCATTTT. Residues: CASSPLTGADNQPQHF. This rearrangement joins TRBV18 to TRBJ1-5, with TRBD1 identical over 8 bases. After removal of 2 bases from V and 3 bases from J, the junction contained 6 bases not matched to a gene. CDR1 KGHSH and CDR2 LQKENI come from the germline V gene. CDR3 length: 16 residues.

The V gene is TRBV29-1, the J gene TRBJ2-6; D unclear. Germline assignment: CDR1 SQVTM and CDR2 ANQGSEA. Deletions cut 4 bases from V and 1 base from J, with 11 bases between. The length of the CDR3 is 15 residues. The CDR3, as DNA: TGCAGCGTTGCACCGCCTAAGTCTGGGGCCAACGTCCTGACTTTC. Its protein product is CSVAPPKSGANVLTF. Combining the CDR3 with reference TRBV29-1 and TRBJ2-6 gives the whole variable domain SAVISQKPSRDICQRGTSLTIQCQVDSQVTMMFWYRQQPGQSLTLIATANQGSEATYESGFVIDKFPISRPNLTFSTLTVSNMSPEDSSIYLCSVAPPKSGANVLTFGAGSRLTVL.

In this sample, this clone turned up a few times. The junction departs from germline at one end; a sequencing error may be responsible. CDR3 DNA sequence: TGTGCCAGCAGCCTAGCCCAGGGCTATGGCTACACCTTC. This gives the protein CASSLAQGYGYTF. The chain is built from TRBV7-6 and TRBJ1-2, with TRBD1 as a possible D gene (5 bases). Germline V gene data show CDR1 as SGHVS and CDR2 as FNYEAQ. CDR3 length equals 13 residues.

This chain uses TRBV28 with TRBJ1-2, with D possibly matching TRBD1 (6 bases). The CDR3 has 13 amino acids. Germline V gene sequence: CDR1 MDHEN, CDR2 SYDVKM. The ends were cut back, 5 bases at V and 7 bases at J, with 14 bases in the middle. CDR3 loop: CASSAQGTGGYTF. The CDR3 nucleotides are TGTGCCAGCAGTGCCCAGGGGACCGGTGGCTACACCTTC.

V is TRBV7-8 and J is TRBJ2-3; no firm D call. Germline V gene data show CDR1 as SGHVS and CDR2 as FQNEAQ. The CDR3 runs 15 residues. The germline V and J ends were trimmed by 1 base and 1 base, with 9 bases remaining between them. This chain's CDR3 is CASSLEASGTDTQYF. In DNA, the CDR3 is TGTGCCAGCAGCTTAGAAGCCTCCGGCACAGATACGCAGTATTTT.

V usage is TRBV28 and J usage is TRBJ2-3, with 8 bases matching TRBD2. The J segment lost 6 bases and the V segment lost 8 bases, leaving 16 bases of the junction unmatched. From germline, CDR1 is MDHEN and CDR2 SYDVKM. The CDR3 contains 16 residues. CDR3 sequence: CASGHDSGGPSDTQYF. DNA for the CDR3: TGTGCCAGCGGCCACGATTCGGGAGGGCCTTCGGATACGCAGTATTTT.

In its sample, this clone was seen once. CDR3 in amino acids: CASSTPGQVKSEQYF. The DNA for the CDR3 is TGTGCCAGCAGCACCCCGGGACAGGTGAAGAGCGAGCAGTACTTC. The chain combines TRBV5-6 with TRBJ2-7; 8 bases align to TRBD1. CDR3 length equals 15 residues. Per germline, CDR1 SGHDT and CDR2 YYEEEE. V was pared by 4 bases and J by 6 bases, with 12 bases of the junction left unmatched.

This clone was counted between two and nine times. This chain joins TRBV7-2 and TRBJ1-2, with TRBD1 identical over 9 bases. Germline CDR1 and CDR2: SGHTA and FQGNSA. The CDR3 consists of 15 residues. The trim removed 5 bases at V and 8 bases at J, leaving 12 bases unmatched. The CDR3 DNA sequence: TGTGCCAGCAGCATGGGACAGGGTAGGGGTAGGGGCTACACCTTC. Amino acids: CASSMGQGRGRGYTF. Combining the CDR3 with reference TRBV7-2 and TRBJ1-2 gives the whole variable domain GAGVSQSPSNKVTEKGKDVELRCDPISGHTALYWYRQSLGQGLEFLIYFQGNSAPDKSGLPSDRFSAERTGGSVSTLTIQRTQQEDSAVYLCASSMGQGRGRGYTFGSGTRLTVV.

The chain combines TRBV7-9 with TRBJ2-2; D not certain. Trimming pared 1 base from V and 0 bases from J, leaving 9 bases between. The CDR3 spans 16 residues. Germline-derived CDR1 and CDR2 are SEHNR and FQNEAQ (reference sequence). Written as DNA, the CDR3 is TGTGCCAGCAGCTTAGTTACTTATACGAACACCGGGGAGCTGTTTTTT. Residues: CASSLVTYTNTGELFF. Together with reference TRBV7-9 and TRBJ2-2, the CDR3 gives the full variable domain: DTGVSQNPRHKITKRGQNVTFRCDPISEHNRLYWYRQTLGQGPEFLTYFQNEAQLEKSRLLSDRFSAERPKGSFSTLEIQRTEQGDSAMYLCASSLVTYTNTGELFFGEGSRLTVL.

This clone turned up a few times. The chain combines TRBV2 with TRBJ1-2, with D tentatively TRBD1 (5 bases). The CDR3 runs 14 residues. The V and J ends lost 1 base and 4 bases respectively, with 10 bases between them. Germline V gives CDR1 SNHLY, CDR2 FYNNEI. The CDR3 nucleotides are TGTGCCAGCAGTGAAGGGGGCGTGAGCTATGGCTACACCTTC. Its protein is CASSEGGVSYGYTF.

The rearrangement joins TRBV15 to TRBJ2-7, with 7 bases matching TRBD1. Unmatched junction bases numbered 3, after V lost 3 bases and J lost 4 bases. Germline V gene lookup returns CDR1 LNHNV and CDR2 YYDKDF (reference sequence). The CDR3 length is 13 residues. The CDR3 nucleotides read TGTGCCACCAGCAGGGACAGGATATACGAGCAGTACTTC. Its translation: CATSRDRIYEQYF.

This rearrangement joins TRBV19 to TRBJ1-1, with D perhaps matching TRBD1 (5 bases). V was pared by 4 bases and J by 0 bases, with 12 bases between. The length of the CDR3 is 15 residues. Germline-derived CDR1 and CDR2 are LNHDA and SQIVND (reference sequence). The DNA for the CDR3 is TGTGCCAGTAGTAAAGGCGGGGGTTTGAACACTGAAGCTTTCTTT. Protein product: CASSKGGGLNTEAFF.

CDR3 sequence: CASSSQGQGAAGELFF. Written as DNA, the CDR3 is TGTGCCAGCAGCTCACAGGGCCAGGGGGCCGCCGGGGAGCTGTTTTTT. The V call is TRBV7-2, the J call TRBJ2-2; 8 nucleotides agree with TRBD1. V shed 4 bases, J shed 6 bases, and the junction held 10 bases outside the gene matches. CDR1 and CDR2 from the germline V gene are SGHTA and FQGNSA. The CDR3 covers 16 residues.

The chain employs TRBV7-3 and TRBJ2-7, with D possibly TRBD2 on 5 matching bases. CDR1 is SGHTA, CDR2 FQGTGA, per germline. V was clipped by 5 bases and J by 1 base, with 9 bases between them. The length of the CDR3 is 13 residues. CDR3 residues: CASSRTGSYEQYF. CDR3 nucleotide sequence: TGTGCCAGCAGCCGGACTGGGTCCTACGAGCAGTACTTC.